The clone carrying this TCR beta chain was counted a few times. Its antigen is undetermined. Other nucleotide sequences in the sample specify the same CDR3. This sample was included in a study of beta chain features in type 1 diabetes. Study-wide results and caveats: The study found moderately but significantly shorter TCRB CDR3s in all four CD4+ subsets of Type 1 diabetes patients. In the patient group, naive, central memory and Treg TCRB repertoires seemed more alike than in the healthy donor group.

The authors reverse transcribed all of the isolated RNA, so sequencing captured expressed TCRB transcripts. It was found that naive, central memory and regulatory T cell samples averaged roughly 3.6 million reads. The repertoire was sequenced with immunoSEQ multiplex PCR; TCRdb's copy has only in-frame clones and lacks some. The profile covers roughly 150,000 clones, with about 9.8% appearing a single time and roughly 2.5% taken by the ten largest. This TCR was sampled from a woman under 30 in good health. Sequencing was carried out using central memory CD4+ T cells from blood.

CDR3 region: CASSYSGTSSYEQYF. CDR3 nucleotides: TGTGCCAGCAGTTACTCCGGGACTAGCTCCTACGAGCAGTACTTC. The chain joins TRBV6-5 to TRBJ2-7, with 8 nucleotides matching TRBD2. Germline V gene lookup returns CDR1 MNHEY and CDR2 SVGAGI. The V gene end was trimmed by 0 bases and the J gene end by 0 bases; junction bases not matched to a gene: 1. This CDR3 spans 15 amino acids.